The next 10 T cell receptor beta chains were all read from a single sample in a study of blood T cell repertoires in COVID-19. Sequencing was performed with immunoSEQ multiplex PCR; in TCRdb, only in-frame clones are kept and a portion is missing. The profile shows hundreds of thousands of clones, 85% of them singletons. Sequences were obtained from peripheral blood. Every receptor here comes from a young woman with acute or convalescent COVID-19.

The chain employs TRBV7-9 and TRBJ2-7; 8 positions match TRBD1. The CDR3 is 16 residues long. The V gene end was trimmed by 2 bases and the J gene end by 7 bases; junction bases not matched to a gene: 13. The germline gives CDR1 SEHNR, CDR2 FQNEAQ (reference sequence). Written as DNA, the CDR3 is TGTGCCAGCAGCTTACAACCGGGACAGGCGGACTTAGAGCAGTACTTC. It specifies CASSLQPGQADLEQYF.

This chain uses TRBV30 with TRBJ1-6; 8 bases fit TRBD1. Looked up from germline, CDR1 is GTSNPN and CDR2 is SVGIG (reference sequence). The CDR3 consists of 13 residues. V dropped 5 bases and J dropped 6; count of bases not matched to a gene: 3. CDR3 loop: CAWGQGPNSPLHF. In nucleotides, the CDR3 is TGTGCCTGGGGACAGGGCCCTAATTCACCCCTCCACTTT.

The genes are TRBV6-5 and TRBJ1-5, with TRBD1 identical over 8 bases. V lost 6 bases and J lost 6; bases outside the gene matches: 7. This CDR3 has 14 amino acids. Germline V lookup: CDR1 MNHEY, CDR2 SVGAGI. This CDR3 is CASSLDRASQPQHF. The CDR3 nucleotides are TGTGCCAGCAGCTTGGACAGGGCATCTCAGCCCCAGCATTTT.

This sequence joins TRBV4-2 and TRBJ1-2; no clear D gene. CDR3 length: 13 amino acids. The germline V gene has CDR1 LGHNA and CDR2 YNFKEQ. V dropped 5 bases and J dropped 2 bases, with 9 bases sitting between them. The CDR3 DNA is TGTGCCAGCAGCGAGGGTATGAACTATGGCTACACCTTC. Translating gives CASSEGMNYGYTF.

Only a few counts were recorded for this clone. CDR3 sequence (DNA): TGTGCCATCAGTGAGTCCGGACAGGGGGATCAGCCCCAGCATTTT. Encoded protein: CAISESGQGDQPQHF. The genes are TRBV10-3 and TRBJ1-5; 10 bases map to TRBD1. The germline V gene encodes CDR1 ENHRY and CDR2 SYGVKD. CDR3 length equals 15 residues. Trimming cost V 0 bases and J 5 bases; bases outside gene matches: 1.

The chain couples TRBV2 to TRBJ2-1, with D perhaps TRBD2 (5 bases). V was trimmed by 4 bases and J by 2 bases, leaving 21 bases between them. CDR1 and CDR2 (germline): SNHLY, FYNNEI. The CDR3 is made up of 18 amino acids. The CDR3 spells CASSGGDYLVLPYNEQFF. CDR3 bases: TGTGCCAGCAGTGGAGGAGACTATCTTGTCCTTCCCTACAATGAGCAGTTCTTC.

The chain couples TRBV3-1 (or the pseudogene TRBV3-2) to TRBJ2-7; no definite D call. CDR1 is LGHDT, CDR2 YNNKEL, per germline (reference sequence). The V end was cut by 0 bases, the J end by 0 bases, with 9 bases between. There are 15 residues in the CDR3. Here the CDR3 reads CASSQEDSSSYEQYF. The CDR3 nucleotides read TGTGCCAGCAGCCAAGAGGATTCTAGCTCCTACGAGCAGTACTTC.

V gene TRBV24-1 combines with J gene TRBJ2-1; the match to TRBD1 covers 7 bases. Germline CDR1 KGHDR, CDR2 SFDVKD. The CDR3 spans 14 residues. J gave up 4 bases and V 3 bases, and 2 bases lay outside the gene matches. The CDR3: CATSDRDRYNEQFF. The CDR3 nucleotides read TGTGCCACCAGTGATCGGGACAGATACAATGAGCAGTTCTTC.

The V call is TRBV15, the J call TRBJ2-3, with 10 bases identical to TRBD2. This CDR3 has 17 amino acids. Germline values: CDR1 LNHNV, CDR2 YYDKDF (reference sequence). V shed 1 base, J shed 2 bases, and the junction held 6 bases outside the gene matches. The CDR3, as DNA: TGTGCCACCAGCAGAGTGCTAGCGGGAGCCCACACAGATACGCAGTATTTT. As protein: CATSRVLAGAHTDTQYF.

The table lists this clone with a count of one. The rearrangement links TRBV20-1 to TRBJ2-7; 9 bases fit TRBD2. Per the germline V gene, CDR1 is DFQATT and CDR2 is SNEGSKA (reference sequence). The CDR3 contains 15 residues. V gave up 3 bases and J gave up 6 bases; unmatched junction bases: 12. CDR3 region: CSASPLAGESVEQYF. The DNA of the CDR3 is TGCAGTGCTAGTCCCTTAGCGGGAGAATCGGTCGAGCAGTACTTC.